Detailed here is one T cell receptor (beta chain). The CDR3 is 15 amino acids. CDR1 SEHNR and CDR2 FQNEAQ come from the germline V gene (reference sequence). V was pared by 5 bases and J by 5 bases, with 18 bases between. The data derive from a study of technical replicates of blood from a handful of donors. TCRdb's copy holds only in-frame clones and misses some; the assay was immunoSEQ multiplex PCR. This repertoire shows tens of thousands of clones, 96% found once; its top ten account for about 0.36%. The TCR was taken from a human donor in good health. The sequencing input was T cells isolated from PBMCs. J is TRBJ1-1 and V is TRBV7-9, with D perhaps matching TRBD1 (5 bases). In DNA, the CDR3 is TGTGCCAGCAGCCCTCATTCGGGGGAGAGGACTGAAGCTTTCTTT. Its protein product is CASSPHSGERTEAFF.